This note documents a single T cell receptor beta chain sequence. The CDR3 sequence is 15 residues long. Germline V lookup: CDR1 MDHEN, CDR2 SYDVKM. V lost 6 bases, J lost 6 bases, and 21 bases lay in between. These data are taken from a study of PD-L1 blockade in urothelial cancer. Sequenced by immunoSEQ multiplex PCR; TCRdb stores in-frame clones only, minus some. The table has about 110,000 clones, over 75% seen once. The sequence was collected from a middle-aged man with urothelial cancer. The chain has TRBV28 and TRBJ2-7; TRBD1 might be the D (6 bases). The specimen was PBMCs, collected around atezolizumab (anti-PD-L1) treatment. The CDR3 region is CASRHAQGSWVEQYF. CDR3 DNA: TGTGCCAGCAGACACGCTCAGGGGTCTTGGGTCGAGCAGTACTTC.